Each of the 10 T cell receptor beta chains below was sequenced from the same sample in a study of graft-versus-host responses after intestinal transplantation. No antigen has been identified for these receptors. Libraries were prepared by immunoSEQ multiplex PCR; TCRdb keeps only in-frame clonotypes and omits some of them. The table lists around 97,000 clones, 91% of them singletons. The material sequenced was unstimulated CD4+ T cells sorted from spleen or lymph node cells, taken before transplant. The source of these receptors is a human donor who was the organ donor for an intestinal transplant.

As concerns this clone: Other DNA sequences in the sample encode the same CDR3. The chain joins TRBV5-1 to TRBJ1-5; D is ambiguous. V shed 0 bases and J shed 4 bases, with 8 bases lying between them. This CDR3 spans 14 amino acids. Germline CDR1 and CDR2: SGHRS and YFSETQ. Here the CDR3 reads CASSLGGGNQPQHF. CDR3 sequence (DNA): TGCGCCAGCAGCTTGGGGGGAGGGAATCAGCCCCAGCATTTT.

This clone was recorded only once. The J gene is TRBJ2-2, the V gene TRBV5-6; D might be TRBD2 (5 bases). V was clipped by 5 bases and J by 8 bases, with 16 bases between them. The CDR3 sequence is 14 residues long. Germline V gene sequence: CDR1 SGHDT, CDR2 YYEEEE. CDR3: CASRARGLGGELFF. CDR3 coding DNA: TGTGCCAGCAGGGCACGGGGTTTGGGGGGGGAGCTGTTTTTT.

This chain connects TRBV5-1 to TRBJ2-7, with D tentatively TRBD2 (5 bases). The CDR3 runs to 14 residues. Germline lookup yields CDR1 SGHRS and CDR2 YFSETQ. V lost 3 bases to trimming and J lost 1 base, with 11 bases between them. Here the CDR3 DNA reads TGCGCCAGCAGCTCAACTTCGGGATCCTACGAGCAGTACTTC. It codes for CASSSTSGSYEQYF.

CDR3 sequence: CASSQDLGRDYGYTF. The DNA for the CDR3 is TGTGCCAGCAGCCAAGATCTTGGCAGGGACTATGGCTACACCTTC. The chain joins TRBV4-2 to TRBJ1-2; D is perhaps TRBD1 (5 bases). Germline CDR1 reads LGHNA; CDR2 reads YNFKEQ. This CDR3 is 15 amino acids long. Trimming cost V 0 bases and J 3 bases, with 11 bases left between them.

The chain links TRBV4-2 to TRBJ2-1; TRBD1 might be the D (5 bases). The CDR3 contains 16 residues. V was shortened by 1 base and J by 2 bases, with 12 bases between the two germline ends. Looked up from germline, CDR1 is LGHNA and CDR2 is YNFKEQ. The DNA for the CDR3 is TGTGCCAGCAGCCAAGGGGCAGGGAACACCTACAATGAGCAGTTCTTC. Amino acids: CASSQGAGNTYNEQFF.

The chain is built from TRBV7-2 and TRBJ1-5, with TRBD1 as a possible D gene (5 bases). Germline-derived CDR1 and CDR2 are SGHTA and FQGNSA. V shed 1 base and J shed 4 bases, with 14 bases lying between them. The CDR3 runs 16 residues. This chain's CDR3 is CASSLVGGLGNQPQHF. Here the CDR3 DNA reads TGTGCCAGCAGCTTAGTGGGGGGGTTGGGGAATCAGCCCCAGCATTTT.

The chain's CDR3 is CASSLKITGSSYNSPLHF. CDR3 sequence (DNA): TGTGCCAGCAGCTTAAAAATAACAGGGAGCTCCTATAATTCACCCCTCCACTTT. The chain employs TRBV7-9 and TRBJ1-6, with D perhaps matching TRBD1 (6 bases). V was trimmed by 2 bases and J by 0 bases, leaving 14 bases between them. This CDR3 spans 18 amino acids. Germline V gives CDR1 SEHNR, CDR2 FQNEAQ (reference sequence). Drawing the rest from reference TRBV7-9 and TRBJ1-6, the complete variable domain is DTGVSQNPRHKITKRGQNVTFRCDPISEHNRLYWYRQTLGQGPEFLTYFQNEAQLEKSRLLSDRFSAERPKGSFSTLEIQRTEQGDSAMYLCASSLKITGSSYNSPLHFGNGTRLTVT.

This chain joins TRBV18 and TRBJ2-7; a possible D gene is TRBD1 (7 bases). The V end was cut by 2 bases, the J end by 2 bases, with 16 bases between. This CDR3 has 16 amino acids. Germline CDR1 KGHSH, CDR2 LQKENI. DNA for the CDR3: TGTGCCAGCTCACCAAGGGGGGCGGACAGGACCTACGAGCAGTACTTC. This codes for CASSPRGADRTYEQYF. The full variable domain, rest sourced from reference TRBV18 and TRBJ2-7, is NAGVMQNPRHLVRRRGQEARLRCSPMKGHSHVYWYRQLPEEGLKFMVYLQKENIIDESGMPKERFSAEFPKEGPSILRIQQVVRGDSAAYFCASSPRGADRTYEQYFGPGTRLTVT.

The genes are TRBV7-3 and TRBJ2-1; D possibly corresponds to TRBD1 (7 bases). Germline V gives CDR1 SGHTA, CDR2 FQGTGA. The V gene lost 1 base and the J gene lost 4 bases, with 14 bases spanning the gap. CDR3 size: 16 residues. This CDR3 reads CASSLMEGASYNEQFF. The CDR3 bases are TGTGCCAGCAGCTTAATGGAGGGGGCGTCGTACAATGAGCAGTTCTTC.

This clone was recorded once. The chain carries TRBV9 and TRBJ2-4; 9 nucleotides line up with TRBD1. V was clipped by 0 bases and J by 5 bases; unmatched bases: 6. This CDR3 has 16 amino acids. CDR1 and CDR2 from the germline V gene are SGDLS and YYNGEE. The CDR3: CASSVAADRGQNIQYF. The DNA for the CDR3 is TGTGCCAGCAGCGTAGCGGCGGACAGGGGCCAAAACATTCAGTACTTC. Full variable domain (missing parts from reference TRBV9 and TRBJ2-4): DSGVTQTPKHLITATGQRVTLRCSPRSGDLSVYWYQQSLDQGLQFLIQYYNGEERAKGNILERFSAQQFPDLHSELNLSSLELGDSALYFCASSVAADRGQNIQYFGAGTRLSVL.